Sequencing of this T cell receptor beta chain was carried out in a study of cytomegalovirus exposure and HLA in healthy donors. As for the study in general: Genotyping showed 75% to 90% of roughly 400 donors falling in the Caucasian-associated ancestry cluster.

Study-level results: TCR association rates varied by HLA locus in a later analysis, with DRB1 highest and HLA-C lowest. The authors judged a highly shared variant cluster likely a sequencing artifact.

Primers for the PCR totalled 60 Vbeta and 13 Jbeta. Clones were sequenced by immunoSEQ multiplex PCR, and TCRdb holds only the in-frame ones, with some missing. The sample includes roughly 170,000 clones, about 86% of them seen just once. This CDR3 spans 14 amino acids. Germline V lookup: CDR1 LNHDA, CDR2 SQIVND (reference sequence). The V gene lost 6 bases and the J gene lost 0 bases, with 10 bases spanning the gap. Points on this clone: Its matching antigen is unknown.

The TCR comes from a woman in her thirties in good health and CMV-seronegative. The chain joins TRBV19 to TRBJ2-3; TRBD2 might be the D (7 bases). The material sequenced was PBMCs. The CDR3 region has the DNA TGTGCCAGTAGGGGGGGGCTCAGCACAGATACGCAGTATTTT. It is translated as CASRGGLSTDTQYF. Based on the CDR3 plus reference TRBV19 and TRBJ2-3, the full variable domain is DGGITQSPKYLFRKEGQNVTLSCEQNLNHDAMYWYRQDPGQGLRLIYYSQIVNDFQKGDIAEGYSVSREKKESFPLTVTSAQKNPTAFYLCASRGGLSTDTQYFGPGTRLTVL.